The sequence of this TCR beta chain was determined in a study of blood T cells in healthy people across ages. Germline loops: CDR1 MNHEY, CDR2 SMNVEV (reference sequence). Trimming shortened V by 1 base and J by 0 bases, and 16 bases separated the two germline ends. This CDR3 contains 17 residues. Primers used in a second PCR of about 7 to 12 cycles were a sample-barcoded 5' primer and a J-beta primer mix. TCRdb called the 5' RACE reads again in MiXCR, with one record for every CDR3 protein. Among 1.6 million or so distinct CDR3 sequences listed, 30% to 40% were seen once. Source material: blood. The TCR was taken from a woman aged 30 to 39 in good health. The chain employs TRBV27 and TRBJ2-7; D assignment may be TRBD1 or TRBD2 (5 bases each). The CDR3 protein is CASSLWGPKRGSYEQYF. CDR3 DNA: TGTGCCAGCAGTTTATGGGGACCTAAAAGAGGCTCCTACGAGCAGTACTTC.